The present entry profiles one T cell receptor (beta chain) with its context. The specificity of this receptor is unknown. No base qualities exist here, and no much larger clone lies one base off it. The time point label of this sample denotes: peripheral blood 6 weeks after treatment start. A total of 29 patients with locally advanced or metastatic urothelial carcinoma, treated at Memorial Sloan Kettering on a trial protocol, made up the cohort. Peripheral blood mononuclear cells were collected pretreatment and during treatment, with between 1 and 8 total time points per patient. The Qiagen DNeasy Blood extraction kit was used to purify genomic DNA from total PBMCs and from tumor samples. PBMCs were collected pretreatment and during treatment, and were isolated and stored as previously described. These data originate in a study of PD-L1 blockade in urothelial cancer (dated by TCRdb to between 2016 and 2019). The study in broad terms: All patients started therapy around 2014 and received atezolizumab 1,200 mg intravenously every 3 weeks. Durable clinical benefit was defined as progression-free survival longer than 6 months, and TCR features were also tested against progression-free and overall survival. Some 30 patients had pretreatment blood TCR-seq, some 24 had at least one posttreatment blood collection, and some 24 had tumor TCR-seq. Durable clinical benefit was achieved by nine patients but not by the remaining 20. In the same patients, whole exome sequencing and RNA sequencing of pretreatment tumors were performed in addition to TCR sequencing. Blood samples yielded a median of around 150,000 T cells and more than 75,000 unique TCRs, with median clonality approximately 0.08. Somatic, immune and clinical correlates of response to PD-L1 blockade with atezolizumab in urothelial cancer were the focus of an exploratory multi-omic analysis. An ECOG performance status of 0 or 1 was recorded for the patients, and 0 to 3 prior chemotherapy regimens had been received by the patients. Blood samples were analyzed 3 weeks after the start of treatment (second dose) and 6 weeks after the start of treatment. About 90% of the roughly 29 patients were identified as males with urothelial cancer of bladder origin, and a prior smoking history was reported by 18 of 29 patients. Pretreatment tumor samples, along with matched peripheral blood serially collected before and after atezolizumab treatment, were subjected to TCR sequencing. Broader findings and caveats from the paper: Because of the small sample size (n ≈ 30) and the many exploratory analyses performed, the results are intended to be regarded as hypothesis-generating. A pretreatment peripheral blood TCR clonality below the median was linked to improved progression-free and overall survival. Patients with durable benefit showed greater expansion of tumor-associated TCR clones in peripheral blood 3 weeks after starting treatment (n of about 20, p = 0.022).

Looking up the germline V gene yields CDR1 MGHDK and CDR2 SYGVNS. Inclusive of the bounding cysteine and phenylalanine, the CDR3 is 14 residues long. Only the CDR3 part of the read is kept: 42 bases, read in frame from the first base. V is pared back by 3 bases and J by 1 base, with 6 bases lying between the germline termini. To estimate absolute template abundance from read counts, synthetic TCR analog templates were spiked into each PCR. TCRbeta CDR3 regions were amplified from genomic DNA with bias-controlled V and J gene primers using the immunoSEQ assay. Rearranged TCRbeta segments were sequenced at approximately 20X coverage. On the authors' methods: Clustering was used to correct sequencing errors, and CDR3s were annotated against IMGT to assign V, D and J genes. Only productive TCRbeta rearrangements were used in downstream analyses, excluding out-of-frame or stop-codon sequences. Clonality was calculated as one minus the Shannon entropy normalized by the log of the number of unique productive sequences. Fisher's exact test with Benjamini-Hochberg correction, using a cutoff of adjusted p below 0.01, was how clones that differed between time points or between blood and tumor were identified. TCRdb retrieved this table from immuneACCESS and kept in-frame rearrangements only. Not all clones are present; in checked studies, unresolved V genes account for under half, and no reason is known for the remainder. V and J calls and clone size come straight from that table; D and trimming were deduced from the DNA. The sample table holds about 51,000 clones, of which around nine tenths were seen once. Clones ranked in the top ten supply 2% to 3% of the sample.

This specimen was PBMCs, taken around atezolizumab (anti-PD-L1) treatment. The origin of this receptor is a man between 60 and 75 years old with urothelial cancer. The sequence joins TRBV25-1 to TRBJ1-4; no D gene can be assigned with confidence. The CDR3 is CASSDPQTNEKLFF. The DNA sequence is given as TGTGCCAGCAGTGACCCCCAAACTAATGAAAAACTGTTTTTT. Reference TRBV25-1 and TRBJ1-4 proteins supply the regions before and after the CDR3; the full variable domain is: EADIYQTPRYLVIGTGKKITLECSQTMGHDKMYWYQQDPGMELHLIHYSYGVNSTEKGDLSSESTVSRIRTEHFPLTLESARPSHTSQYLCASSDPQTNEKLFFGSGTQLSVL.